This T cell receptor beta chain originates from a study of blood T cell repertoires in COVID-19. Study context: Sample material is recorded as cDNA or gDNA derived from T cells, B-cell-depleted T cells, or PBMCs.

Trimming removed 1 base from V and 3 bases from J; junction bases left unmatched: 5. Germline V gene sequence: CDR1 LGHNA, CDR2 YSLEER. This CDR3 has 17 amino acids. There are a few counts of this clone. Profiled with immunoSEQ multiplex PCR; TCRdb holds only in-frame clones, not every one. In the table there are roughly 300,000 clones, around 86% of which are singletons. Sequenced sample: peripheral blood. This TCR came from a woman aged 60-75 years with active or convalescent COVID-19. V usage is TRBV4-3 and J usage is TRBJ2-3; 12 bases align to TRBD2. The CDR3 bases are TGCGCCAGCAGCCAAGGACTAGCGGGGGAGGGTACAGATACGCAGTATTTT. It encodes CASSQGLAGEGTDTQYF.